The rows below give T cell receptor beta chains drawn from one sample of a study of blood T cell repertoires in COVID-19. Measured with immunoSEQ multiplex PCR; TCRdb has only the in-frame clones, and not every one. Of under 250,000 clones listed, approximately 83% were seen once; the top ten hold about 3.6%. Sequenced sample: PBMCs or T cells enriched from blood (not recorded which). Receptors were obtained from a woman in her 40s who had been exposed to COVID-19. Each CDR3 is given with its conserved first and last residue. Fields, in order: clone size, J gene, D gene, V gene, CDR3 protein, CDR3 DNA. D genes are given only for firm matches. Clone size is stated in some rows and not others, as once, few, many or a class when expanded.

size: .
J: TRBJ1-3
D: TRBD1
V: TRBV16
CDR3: CASSRTGDSGNTIYF
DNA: TGTGCCAGCAGCCGCACAGGGGACTCTGGAAACACCATATATTTT

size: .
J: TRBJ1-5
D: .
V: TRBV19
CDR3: CASSISRVAQPQHF
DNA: TGTGCCAGTAGTATAAGCAGGGTGGCTCAGCCCCAGCATTTT

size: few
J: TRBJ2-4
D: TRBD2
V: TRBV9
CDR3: CASSAHPPGTSGGGLAKNIQYF
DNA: TGTGCCAGCAGCGCCCACCCACCGGGGACTAGCGGGGGGGGACTAGCCAAAAACATTCAGTACTTC

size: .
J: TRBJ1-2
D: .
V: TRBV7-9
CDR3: CASSLFPGGYTF
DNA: TGTGCCAGCAGCTTATTCCCGGGGGGCTACACCTTC

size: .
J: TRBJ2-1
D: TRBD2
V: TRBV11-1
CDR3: CASSFSTTSGGAEQFF
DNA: TGTGCCAGCAGCTTCTCCACTACTAGCGGGGGGGCTGAGCAGTTCTTC

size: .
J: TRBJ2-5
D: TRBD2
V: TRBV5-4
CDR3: CASSLRLAGQETQYF
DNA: TGTGCCAGCAGCTTGAGGCTAGCGGGGCAAGAGACCCAGTACTTC

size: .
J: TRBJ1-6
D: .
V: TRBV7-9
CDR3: CASSLAQGSGSPLHF
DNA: TGTGCCAGCAGCTTAGCGCAGGGATCAGGGTCACCCCTCCACTTT

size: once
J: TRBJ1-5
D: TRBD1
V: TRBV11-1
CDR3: CASSLGTGVDQPQHF
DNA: TGTGCCAGCAGCTTAGGGACAGGGGTAGATCAGCCCCAGCATTTT

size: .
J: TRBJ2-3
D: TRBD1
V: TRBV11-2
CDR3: CASSPRTGRDTQYF
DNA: TGTGCCAGCAGCCCTAGGACAGGACGGGATACGCAGTATTTT

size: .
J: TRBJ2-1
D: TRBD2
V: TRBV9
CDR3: CASSVDSSGGADNEQFF
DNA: TGTGCCAGCAGCGTAGACTCTAGCGGGGGGGCCGATAATGAGCAGTTCTTC

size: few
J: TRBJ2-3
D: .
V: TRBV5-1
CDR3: CASSLQGTDTQYF
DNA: TGCGCCAGCAGCCTACAGGGCACAGATACGCAGTATTTT

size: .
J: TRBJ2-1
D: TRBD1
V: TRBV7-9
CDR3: CASSLDQGANNEQFF
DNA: TGTGCCAGCAGCTTAGACCAGGGGGCTAACAATGAGCAGTTCTTC

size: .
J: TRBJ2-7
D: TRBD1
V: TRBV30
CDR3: CAWKKEQGYYEQYF
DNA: TGTGCCTGGAAAAAAGAACAGGGGTACTACGAGCAGTACTTC

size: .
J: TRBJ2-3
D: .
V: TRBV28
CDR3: CASSADREGDTQYF
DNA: TGTGCCAGCAGTGCGGACAGGGAGGGAGATACGCAGTATTTT

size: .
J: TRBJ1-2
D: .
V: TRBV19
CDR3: CASSIQGMDYGYTF
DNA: TGTGCCAGTAGTATTCAGGGGATGGACTATGGCTACACCTTC

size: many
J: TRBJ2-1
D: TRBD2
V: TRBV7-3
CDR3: CASSFLASGGPSSYNEQFF
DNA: TGTGCCAGCAGCTTTCTCGCTAGCGGGGGCCCGAGCTCCTACAATGAGCAGTTCTTC

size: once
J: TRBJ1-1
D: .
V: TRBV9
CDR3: CASSVTGSTEAFF
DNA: TGTGCCAGCAGCGTAACAGGGTCCACTGAAGCTTTCTTT

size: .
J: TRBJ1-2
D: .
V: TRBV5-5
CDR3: CASTLGGGVNGYTF
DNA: TGTGCCAGCACTCTTGGGGGGGGCGTTAATGGCTACACCTTC

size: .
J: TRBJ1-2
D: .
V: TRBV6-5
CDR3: CASSSQGTNSGYTF
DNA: TGTGCCAGCAGTTCACAGGGAACCAATTCAGGCTACACCTTC

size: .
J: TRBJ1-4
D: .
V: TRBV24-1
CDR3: CATRSGVGEGEKLFF
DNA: TGTGCCACCAGATCAGGGGTCGGGGAAGGTGAAAAACTGTTTTTT

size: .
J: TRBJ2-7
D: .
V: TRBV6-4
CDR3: CASTSNSRDRKNYEQYF
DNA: TGTGCCAGCACCTCCAACTCGCGGGACAGAAAGAACTACGAGCAGTACTTC

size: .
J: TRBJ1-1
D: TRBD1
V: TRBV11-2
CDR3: CASSPDRGHTEAFF
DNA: TGTGCCAGCAGCCCGGACAGGGGCCACACTGAAGCTTTCTTT

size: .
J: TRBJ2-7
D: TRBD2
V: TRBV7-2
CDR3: CASSLASGGSPYEQYF
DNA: TGTGCCAGCAGCTTAGCTAGCGGGGGGTCCCCCTACGAGCAGTACTTC

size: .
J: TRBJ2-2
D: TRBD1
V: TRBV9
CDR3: CASSASRGRNTGELFF
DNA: TGTGCCAGCAGCGCAAGCAGGGGGCGGAACACCGGGGAGCTGTTTTTT

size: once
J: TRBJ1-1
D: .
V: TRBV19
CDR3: CASSIGETLTEAFF
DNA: TGTGCCAGTAGTATAGGGGAGACGTTGACTGAAGCTTTCTTT

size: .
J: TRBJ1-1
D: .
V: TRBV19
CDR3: CASSPVQGSEAFF
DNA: TGTGCCAGTAGTCCGGTACAGGGCTCTGAAGCTTTCTTT

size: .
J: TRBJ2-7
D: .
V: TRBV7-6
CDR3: CASSSYYEQYF
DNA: TGTGCCAGCAGCTCCTACTACGAGCAGTACTTC